Listed below are T cell receptor beta chains from one sample, sequenced in a study of control samples from healthy donors and cancer patients. Method: immunoSEQ multiplex PCR; TCRdb's copy keeps in-frame clones and lacks some. The table lists about 71,000 clones, around nine tenths of them singletons, with about a fifth in the top ten. Sequenced: PBMCs. These receptors were collected from a man aged 55 to 69 with lung cancer. The CDR3 runs from the conserved cysteine through the conserved F or W. Fields, in order: D gene, clone size, V gene, J gene, CDR3 protein, CDR3 DNA. D genes are given only for firm matches. Part of the rows lack a size; the others show once, few, many or a class for expanded clones.

D gene: TRBD1; clone size: few; V gene: TRBV6-6; J gene: TRBJ1-6; CDR3 protein: CAHQPGTAGSPLHF; CDR3 DNA: TGTGCCCACCAGCCCGGGACAGCTGGCTCACCCCTCCACTTT
D gene: NA; clone size: NA; V gene: TRBV19; J gene: TRBJ1-2; CDR3 protein: CASSIKSGDYGYTF; CDR3 DNA: TGTGCCAGTAGTATAAAGTCTGGAGACTATGGCTACACCTTC
D gene: TRBD1; clone size: NA; V gene: TRBV6-6; J gene: TRBJ1-1; CDR3 protein: CAVDRGRTEAFF; CDR3 DNA: TGTGCGGTGGACAGGGGAAGGACTGAAGCTTTCTTT
D gene: TRBD1; clone size: NA; V gene: TRBV10-3; J gene: TRBJ2-7; CDR3 protein: CATQDREYEQYF; CDR3 DNA: TGTGCCACCCAGGACAGGGAATACGAGCAGTACTTC
D gene: NA; clone size: NA; V gene: TRBV6-5; J gene: TRBJ1-1; CDR3 protein: CASIRGGGTNTEAFF; CDR3 DNA: TGTGCCAGCATTCGAGGGGGGGGGACGAACACTGAAGCTTTCTTT
D gene: NA; clone size: NA; V gene: TRBV5-5; J gene: TRBJ1-2; CDR3 protein: CASSRDSNYGYTF; CDR3 DNA: TGTGCCAGCAGCCGAGACAGCAACTATGGCTACACCTTC
D gene: NA; clone size: NA; V gene: TRBV6-5; J gene: TRBJ1-1; CDR3 protein: CASSLDWNTEAFF; CDR3 DNA: TGTGCCAGCAGTCTAGACTGGAACACTGAAGCTTTCTTT
D gene: TRBD2; clone size: large; V gene: TRBV27; J gene: TRBJ2-1; CDR3 protein: CASSSSLSTSGPKSSYNEQFF; CDR3 DNA: TGTGCCAGCAGTTCCTCCCTTTCAACTAGCGGGCCGAAGAGCTCCTACAATGAGCAGTTCTTC
D gene: TRBD1; clone size: NA; V gene: TRBV29-1; J gene: TRBJ2-1; CDR3 protein: CSVPRTGPPYNEQFF; CDR3 DNA: TGCAGCGTCCCTCGGACAGGACCTCCCTACAATGAGCAGTTCTTC
D gene: NA; clone size: NA; V gene: TRBV29-1; J gene: TRBJ2-1; CDR3 protein: CSVEGTEGGPEGQFF; CDR3 DNA: TGCAGCGTTGAAGGCACAGAGGGGGGCCCCGAGGGGCAGTTCTTC
D gene: TRBD1; clone size: NA; V gene: TRBV19; J gene: TRBJ1-5; CDR3 protein: CASRGQGENQPQHF; CDR3 DNA: TGTGCCAGTAGAGGACAGGGCGAAAATCAGCCCCAGCATTTT
D gene: TRBD1; clone size: NA; V gene: TRBV9; J gene: TRBJ2-7; CDR3 protein: CASSRTGRSNEQYF; CDR3 DNA: TGTGCCAGCAGCCGGACAGGCCGGTCGAACGAGCAGTACTTC
D gene: NA; clone size: NA; V gene: TRBV18; J gene: TRBJ2-7; CDR3 protein: CASSPGTYEQYF; CDR3 DNA: TGTGCCAGCTCACCCGGGACCTACGAGCAGTACTTC
D gene: NA; clone size: NA; V gene: TRBV10-2; J gene: TRBJ1-2; CDR3 protein: CASKQQTAAYYGYTF; CDR3 DNA: TGCGCCAGCAAACAGCAGACCGCAGCCTACTATGGCTACACCTTC
D gene: NA; clone size: NA; V gene: TRBV20-1; J gene: TRBJ1-2; CDR3 protein: CSVDGYTF; CDR3 DNA: TGCAGTGTGGATGGCTACACCTTC
D gene: NA; clone size: NA; V gene: TRBV10-2; J gene: TRBJ2-1; CDR3 protein: CASSESVRGRSSYNEQFF; CDR3 DNA: TGCGCCAGCAGTGAGTCAGTTCGGGGGCGTTCGTCCTACAATGAGCAGTTCTTC
D gene: NA; clone size: NA; V gene: TRBV5-5; J gene: TRBJ1-3; CDR3 protein: CASSLEGYSPGNTIYF; CDR3 DNA: TGTGCCAGCAGCTTGGAGGGCTACTCGCCCGGAAACACCATATATTTT
D gene: NA; clone size: NA; V gene: TRBV4-1; J gene: TRBJ2-1; CDR3 protein: CASSHGTVQSYNEQFF; CDR3 DNA: TGCGCCAGCAGCCACGGGACGGTTCAGTCCTACAATGAGCAGTTCTTC
D gene: TRBD1; clone size: NA; V gene: TRBV25-1; J gene: TRBJ2-3; CDR3 protein: CASSEQQGARDTQYF; CDR3 DNA: TGTGCCAGCAGTGAACAACAGGGGGCAAGAGATACGCAGTATTTT
D gene: NA; clone size: NA; V gene: TRBV12-3/TRBV12-4; J gene: TRBJ1-1; CDR3 protein: CASSFGGGTEAFF; CDR3 DNA: TGTGCCAGCAGTTTCGGAGGGGGGACTGAAGCTTTCTTT
D gene: NA; clone size: NA; V gene: TRBV6-6; J gene: TRBJ1-1; CDR3 protein: CASRHTGLVNTEAFF; CDR3 DNA: TGTGCCAGCAGACATACAGGGTTGGTGAACACTGAAGCTTTCTTT
D gene: TRBD1; clone size: NA; V gene: TRBV7-7; J gene: TRBJ1-2; CDR3 protein: CASSRWTGDGYTF; CDR3 DNA: TGTGCCAGCAGCCGTTGGACAGGGGATGGCTACACCTTC
D gene: NA; clone size: NA; V gene: TRBV4-2; J gene: TRBJ2-5; CDR3 protein: CASSQIVATQETQYF; CDR3 DNA: TGTGCCAGCAGCCAAATAGTGGCGACACAAGAGACCCAGTACTTC
D gene: NA; clone size: NA; V gene: TRBV3-1/TRBV3-2; J gene: TRBJ1-2; CDR3 protein: CASSQQGTNYGYTF; CDR3 DNA: TGTGCCAGCAGCCAACAGGGGACTAACTATGGCTACACCTTC
D gene: TRBD1; clone size: once; V gene: TRBV30; J gene: TRBJ1-2; CDR3 protein: CAWAGQGFNYGYTF; CDR3 DNA: TGTGCCTGGGCGGGACAGGGGTTTAACTATGGCTACACCTTC
D gene: NA; clone size: NA; V gene: TRBV7-2; J gene: TRBJ1-1; CDR3 protein: CASSLGQSSEAFF; CDR3 DNA: TGTGCCAGCAGCTTAGGACAGAGCTCTGAAGCTTTCTTT
D gene: TRBD1; clone size: NA; V gene: TRBV7-2; J gene: TRBJ1-1; CDR3 protein: CASSLKGQMNTEAFF; CDR3 DNA: TGTGCCAGCAGCTTAAAGGGACAGATGAACACTGAAGCTTTCTTT
D gene: NA; clone size: NA; V gene: TRBV6-5; J gene: TRBJ1-2; CDR3 protein: CASSGGGRYGYTF; CDR3 DNA: TGTGCCAGCTCCGGGGGGGGCAGGTATGGCTACACCTTC
D gene: NA; clone size: NA; V gene: TRBV2; J gene: TRBJ2-3; CDR3 protein: CASSVTGFTDTQYF; CDR3 DNA: TGTGCCAGCAGTGTAACGGGATTCACAGATACGCAGTATTTT
D gene: NA; clone size: NA; V gene: TRBV5-1; J gene: TRBJ1-1; CDR3 protein: CASSSGPGSTEAFF; CDR3 DNA: TGCGCCAGCAGCTCGGGACCGGGAAGCACTGAAGCTTTCTTT
D gene: TRBD1; clone size: NA; V gene: TRBV24-1; J gene: TRBJ2-2; CDR3 protein: CATPRGQSGELFF; CDR3 DNA: TGTGCCACCCCCAGGGGGCAGTCCGGGGAGCTGTTTTTT
D gene: NA; clone size: NA; V gene: TRBV6-6; J gene: TRBJ1-6; CDR3 protein: CASSYDRRASPLHF; CDR3 DNA: TGTGCCAGCAGTTACGACAGGCGGGCGTCACCCCTCCACTTT
D gene: NA; clone size: NA; V gene: TRBV7-6; J gene: TRBJ1-1; CDR3 protein: CASSLSTGSWNTEAFF; CDR3 DNA: TGTGCCAGCAGCTTATCGACAGGTAGTTGGAACACTGAAGCTTTCTTT
D gene: TRBD1; clone size: NA; V gene: TRBV9; J gene: TRBJ2-5; CDR3 protein: CASNTGGRGETQYF; CDR3 DNA: TGTGCCAGCAACACAGGGGGACGAGGAGAGACCCAGTACTTC
D gene: NA; clone size: NA; V gene: TRBV9; J gene: TRBJ1-1; CDR3 protein: CASSVNRDTEAFF; CDR3 DNA: TGTGCCAGCAGCGTAAACAGGGACACTGAAGCTTTCTTT
D gene: TRBD1; clone size: few; V gene: TRBV5-1; J gene: TRBJ1-2; CDR3 protein: CASSSTSGQGYGYTF; CDR3 DNA: TGCGCCAGCAGCTCCACTTCGGGACAGGGTTATGGCTACACCTTC
D gene: NA; clone size: NA; V gene: TRBV18; J gene: TRBJ2-1; CDR3 protein: CASSPQGRNRQFF; CDR3 DNA: TGTGCCAGCTCACCACAGGGCAGGAATAGGCAGTTCTTC
D gene: NA; clone size: NA; V gene: TRBV4-1; J gene: TRBJ1-2; CDR3 protein: CASSQEGDGRYGYTF; CDR3 DNA: TGCGCCAGCAGCCAAGAGGGGGATGGGAGGTATGGCTACACCTTC
D gene: NA; clone size: NA; V gene: TRBV24-1; J gene: TRBJ2-3; CDR3 protein: CATSDAGSGTDTQYF; CDR3 DNA: TGTGCCACCAGTGATGCCGGGAGTGGCACAGATACGCAGTATTTT
D gene: NA; clone size: once; V gene: TRBV6-6; J gene: TRBJ1-5; CDR3 protein: CASSYGQGSNQPQHF; CDR3 DNA: TGTGCCAGCAGTTACGGGCAGGGAAGCAATCAGCCCCAGCATTTT